This TCR beta chain was profiled in a study of blood T cell repertoires in COVID-19. The V segment lost 4 bases and the J segment 4 bases; nucleotides outside the gene matches: 7. The CDR3 contains 15 residues. From germline, CDR1 is LGHDT and CDR2 YNNKEL (reference sequence). It was during active infection that Seattle patients were enrolled and then longitudinally followed. As originally analysed: Estimation of nucleated cell counts relied on the amplification of reference gene primers. The protocol was immunoSEQ multiplex PCR, while the TCRdb copy is restricted to in-frame clones and leaves out a portion. From that table come the V and J calls and clone size; the DNA was used to work out D and trimming. The sample lists about 200,000 clones, approximately 78% occurring once.

The sample comprised peripheral blood. The chain links TRBV3-1 (or the pseudogene TRBV3-2) to TRBJ1-2; 9 bases fit TRBD1. The sequence derives from a woman older than 75 with COVID-19, enrolled during active disease. The CDR3 DNA reads TGTGCCAGCAGCCTGAGACAGGGGGATGTCTATGGCTACACCTTC. It codes for CASSLRQGDVYGYTF.